Presented here are 21 T cell receptor beta chains from one specimen sequenced in a study of cytomegalovirus exposure and HLA in healthy donors. 60 Vbeta and 13 Jbeta primers were used in PCR. Only in-frame clones appear in the TCRdb table, and some are missing; sequencing was by immunoSEQ multiplex PCR. The sample shows 150,000 to 200,000 clones, approximately 85% of them seen only once. Sequenced: PBMCs. Source of these receptors: a man aged 18 to 30 in good health and CMV-seropositive.

This clone came up once. This chain connects TRBV6-5 to TRBJ1-4, with 9 nucleotides matching TRBD1. Germline V CDR1 and CDR2: MNHEY, SVGAGI. This CDR3 contains 14 residues. The junction had 5 bases not matched to a gene; V was cut back by 4 bases and J by 8 bases. The CDR3 nucleotides read TGTGCCAGCAGTTCCGGGACAGGGCGGGAAAAACTGTTTTTT. Translated: CASSSGTGREKLFF.

The gene calls are TRBV9 and TRBJ1-2, with 9 bases that match TRBD1. Per the germline V gene, CDR1 is SGDLS and CDR2 is YYNGEE. Unmatched junction bases numbered 5, after V lost 7 bases and J lost 4 bases. CDR3 length equals 13 residues. CDR3 in amino acids: CASGTGRVYGYTF. CDR3 sequence (DNA): TGTGCCAGCGGGACAGGGAGAGTCTATGGCTACACCTTC.

This chain joins TRBV19 and TRBJ2-3, with 10 bases that match TRBD1. Germline CDR1 reads LNHDA; CDR2 reads SQIVND (reference sequence). The CDR3 runs to 13 residues. After removal of 10 bases from V and 3 bases from J, the junction contained 4 bases not matched to a gene. The CDR3 protein is CATGQGVTDTQYF. CDR3 sequence (DNA): TGTGCCACTGGACAGGGGGTGACAGATACGCAGTATTTT.

The J gene is TRBJ2-5, the V gene TRBV30; no firm D call. The CDR3 contains 12 residues. Trimming took off 1 base at V and 4 bases at J, with 7 bases between the two ends. Germline assignment: CDR1 GTSNPN and CDR2 SVGIG (reference sequence). This chain's CDR3 is CAWSGLPETQYF. In nucleotides, the CDR3 is TGTGCCTGGAGTGGTCTTCCAGAGACCCAGTACTTC. The variable domain in full, completed from reference TRBV30 and TRBJ2-5, reads SQTIHQWPATLVQPVGSPLSLECTVEGTSNPNLYWYRQAAGRGLQLLFYSVGIGQISSEVPQNLSASRPQDRQFILSSKKLLLSDSGFYLCAWSGLPETQYFGPGTRLLVL.

This sequence joins TRBV5-1 and TRBJ2-2; maybe TRBD1 (6 bases). The CDR3 length is 16 residues. CDR1 is SGHRS, CDR2 YFSETQ, per germline. V lost 0 bases to trimming and J lost 6 bases, with 15 bases between them. The CDR3 DNA follows: TGCGCCAGCAGCTTGGGCGTGGGGGCCCTACCCGGGGAGCTGTTTTTT. Its protein product is CASSLGVGALPGELFF.

V and J are TRBV10-2 and TRBJ2-6; D might be TRBD1 (6 bases). Germline-derived CDR1 and CDR2 are WSHSY and SAAADI. The V and J ends lost 7 bases and 1 base respectively, with 20 bases between them. This CDR3 contains 18 residues. In DNA form, the CDR3 reads TGCGCCAGCACCGGTTTGGTGGGACAAGGTTCTGGGGCCAACGTCCTGACTTTC. Its protein product is CASTGLVGQGSGANVLTF.

About this clone itself: The junction departs from the called germline gene at one end, perhaps through a read error. This chain uses TRBV7-3 with TRBJ2-5; 11 bases fit TRBD2. Germline CDR1 SGHTA, CDR2 FQGTGA. The CDR3 is 16 amino acids. CDR3 sequence (DNA): TGTGCCAGCAGCATAACTAGCGGGGGACAACAAGAGACCCAGTACTTC. Its protein product is CASSITSGGQQETQYF.

This clone has only one observation. V and J are TRBV9 and TRBJ2-5; TRBD2 might be the D (5 bases). From germline, CDR1 is SGDLS and CDR2 YYNGEE. This CDR3 comprises 16 residues. V was clipped by 0 bases and J by 2 bases, with 14 bases between them. The CDR3: CASSVGPGMGQETQYF. CDR3 coding DNA: TGTGCCAGCAGCGTAGGTCCGGGGATGGGGCAAGAGACCCAGTACTTC.

V gene TRBV5-1 combines with J gene TRBJ2-3; D is unclear. The CDR3 is 14 residues long. Germline CDR1 SGHRS, CDR2 YFSETQ. Trimming took off 0 bases at V and 3 bases at J, with 8 bases between the two ends. CDR3 sequence (DNA): TGCGCCAGCAGCTTGGTGCAGGAAACAGATACGCAGTATTTT. Translated: CASSLVQETDTQYF.

The chain carries TRBV18 and TRBJ2-7; 7 nucleotides line up with TRBD1. Per the germline V gene, CDR1 is KGHSH and CDR2 is LQKENI. V lost 6 bases to trimming and J lost 3 bases; unmatched junction nucleotides: 5. The CDR3 has 13 residues. As DNA, the CDR3 is TGTGCCAGCTCGACAGGGTTGGACTACGAGCAGTACTTC. Its protein product is CASSTGLDYEQYF.

The chain has TRBV5-1 and TRBJ1-4; D remains ambiguous. Per the germline V gene, CDR1 is SGHRS and CDR2 is YFSETQ. V was cut by 7 bases and J by 4 bases, with 17 bases left in between. The CDR3 covers 15 residues. CDR3: CASADSSGVNEKLFF. Written as DNA, the CDR3 is TGCGCCAGCGCGGACTCCTCGGGCGTTAATGAAAAACTGTTTTTT.

J is TRBJ1-5 and V is TRBV18; 7 bases are shared with TRBD1. Germline-derived CDR1 and CDR2 are KGHSH and LQKENI. Trimming at V came to 6 bases and at J to 5 bases, leaving 10 bases not matched to a gene. This CDR3 has 15 amino acids. The CDR3 reads CASSAFRGRDQPQHF. DNA for the CDR3: TGTGCCAGCTCCGCATTTAGGGGGCGCGATCAGCCCCAGCATTTT.

Regarding this clone: Other nucleotide sequences from this sample produce the same CDR3. The CDR3 DNA sequence: TGCGCCAGCAGCTTACCGGGACAGCCAAACATTCAGTACTTC. Translated: CASSLPGQPNIQYF. The J gene is TRBJ2-4, the V gene TRBV5-1; 7 bases map to TRBD1. V lost 2 bases to trimming and J lost 6 bases; unmatched junction nucleotides: 5. The germline V gene encodes CDR1 SGHRS and CDR2 YFSETQ. The CDR3 has 14 residues.

This chain joins TRBV7-9 and TRBJ2-1, with D possibly matching TRBD1 (6 bases). CDR3 size: 13 residues. Trimming left V 4 bases short and J 4 bases short, with 8 bases between. Germline lookup yields CDR1 SEHNR and CDR2 FQNEAQ (reference sequence). This chain's CDR3 is CASSSGQYNEQFF. Written as DNA, the CDR3 is TGTGCCAGCAGCTCCGGACAGTACAATGAGCAGTTCTTC.

V and J are TRBV5-8 and TRBJ2-7, with D uncertain. Germline V gives CDR1 SGHTS, CDR2 YDEGEE. V lost 4 bases to trimming and J lost 0 bases, with 8 bases between them. This CDR3 contains 13 residues. The DNA of the CDR3 is TGTGCCAGCAGCCCAGGAATCTCCTACGAGCAGTACTTC. Translated: CASSPGISYEQYF.

The chain employs TRBV30 and TRBJ2-5; 7 nucleotides line up with TRBD1. From germline, CDR1 is GTSNPN and CDR2 SVGIG (reference sequence). Trimming at V came to 3 bases and at J to 5 bases, leaving 6 bases not matched to a gene. The CDR3 extends over 13 amino acids. CDR3 residues: CAWRGIGGETQYF. CDR3 in DNA: TGTGCCTGGAGGGGGATAGGGGGCGAGACCCAGTACTTC.

V usage is TRBV5-1 and J usage is TRBJ2-5; 12 bases agree with TRBD2. The CDR3 totals 17 residues. Trimming took 2 bases from V and 4 from J; bases not matched to a gene: 9. Per the germline V gene, CDR1 is SGHRS and CDR2 is YFSETQ. The CDR3 reads CASSLDRTSGASETQYF. In DNA, the CDR3 is TGCGCCAGCAGCTTAGACCGGACTAGCGGGGCCTCAGAGACCCAGTACTTC.

The V gene is TRBV11-2, the J gene TRBJ2-1; a weak D match, TRBD1 (6 bases). The CDR3 has 16 amino acids. Germline values: CDR1 SGHAT, CDR2 FQNNGV. V was pared by 5 bases and J by 2 bases, with 16 bases between. Written as DNA, the CDR3 is TGTGCCAGCAGCCTCGAGAGGGGGTCGACCTACAATGAGCAGTTCTTC. Protein product: CASSLERGSTYNEQFF.

The J gene is TRBJ2-2, the V gene TRBV7-2, with TRBD1 matching over 7 bases. This CDR3 is built from 17 residues. V lost 1 base to trimming and J lost 3 bases; unmatched junction nucleotides: 8. CDR1 SGHTA and CDR2 FQGNSA come from the germline V gene. CDR3 bases: TGTGCCAGCAGCTTAGGCCCAGACAGGGTATACACCGGGGAGCTGTTTTTT. Its protein product is CASSLGPDRVYTGELFF.

This chain uses TRBV6-4 with TRBJ2-1; TRBD2 agrees at 8 bases. The CDR3 totals 15 residues. J was trimmed by 5 bases and V by 0 bases; bases with no gene match: 3. The V gene's germline CDR1 is MRHNA and CDR2 SNTAGT. The CDR3 sequence is CASSDSVAGNNEQFF. DNA for the CDR3: TGTGCCAGCAGTGACTCGGTAGCGGGAAACAATGAGCAGTTCTTC.

This rearrangement joins TRBV12-5 to TRBJ1-1; TRBD1 agrees at 7 bases. CDR1 is LGHNT, CDR2 FRNRAP, per germline. V trimming: 2 bases; J trimming: 5 bases; junction bases outside the gene matches: 11. CDR3 size: 16 residues. This chain's CDR3 is CASGLLATGWGTEAFF. CDR3 sequence (DNA): TGTGCTAGTGGTTTGCTCGCGACAGGGTGGGGGACTGAAGCTTTCTTT.